Sequencing of this T cell receptor (beta chain) was carried out in a study of cytomegalovirus exposure and HLA in healthy donors. Study conclusions and caveats: Cytomegalovirus association was listed for 150 or so TCR beta chains. Sequencing artifact likely explains a cluster of highly shared sequence variants.

Trimming pared 2 bases from V and 0 bases from J, leaving 5 bases between. The length of the CDR3 is 14 residues. Per the germline V gene, CDR1 is SGDLS and CDR2 is YYNGEE. This clone was recorded a few times. Its antigen is as yet unknown. Use of 60 Vbeta and 13 Jbeta primers characterized the PCR. In the authors' workflow: An analysis performed later counted 72 million or so unique TCR beta chains (roughly 11 million of them shared). Sequenced by immunoSEQ multiplex PCR; TCRdb stores in-frame clones only, minus some. That table is the source of V, J and clone size, and D and trimming were worked out from the DNA. The data hold about 210,000 clones, with around 86% observed a single time.

Specimen: PBMCs. The origin of this receptor is a woman in her fifties or sixties in good health and CMV-seropositive. This chain links TRBV9 with TRBJ1-4; D ambiguous. The CDR3 DNA sequence: TGTGCCAGCAGCGTCTCAGCAACTAATGAAAAACTGTTTTTT. It codes for CASSVSATNEKLFF. Full variable domain (outside the CDR3, taken from reference TRBV9 and TRBJ1-4): DSGVTQTPKHLITATGQRVTLRCSPRSGDLSVYWYQQSLDQGLQFLIQYYNGEERAKGNILERFSAQQFPDLHSELNLSSLELGDSALYFCASSVSATNEKLFFGSGTQLSVL.